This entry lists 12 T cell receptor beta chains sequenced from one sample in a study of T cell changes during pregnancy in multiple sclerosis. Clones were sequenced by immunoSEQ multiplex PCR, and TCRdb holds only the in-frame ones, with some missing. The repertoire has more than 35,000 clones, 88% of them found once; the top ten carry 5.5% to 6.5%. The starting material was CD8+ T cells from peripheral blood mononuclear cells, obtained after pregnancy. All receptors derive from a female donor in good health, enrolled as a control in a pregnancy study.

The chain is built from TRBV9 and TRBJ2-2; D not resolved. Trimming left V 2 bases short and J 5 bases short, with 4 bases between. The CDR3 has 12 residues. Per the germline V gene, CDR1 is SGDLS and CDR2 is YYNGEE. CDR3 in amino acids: CASSVRTGELFF. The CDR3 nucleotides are TGTGCCAGCAGCGTGCGGACCGGGGAGCTGTTTTTT.

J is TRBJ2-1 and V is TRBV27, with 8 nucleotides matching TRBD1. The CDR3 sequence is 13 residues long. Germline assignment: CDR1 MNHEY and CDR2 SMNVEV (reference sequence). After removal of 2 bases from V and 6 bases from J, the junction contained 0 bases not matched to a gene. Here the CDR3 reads CASSLGQGNEQFF. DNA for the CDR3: TGTGCCAGCAGTTTAGGACAGGGCAATGAGCAGTTCTTC.

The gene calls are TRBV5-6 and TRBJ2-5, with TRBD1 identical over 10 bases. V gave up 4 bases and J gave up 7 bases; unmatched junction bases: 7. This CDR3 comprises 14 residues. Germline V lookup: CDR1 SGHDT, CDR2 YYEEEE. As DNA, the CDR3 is TGTGCCAGCAGCCCCGGGACAGGGGTTTGGACCCAGTACTTC. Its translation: CASSPGTGVWTQYF.

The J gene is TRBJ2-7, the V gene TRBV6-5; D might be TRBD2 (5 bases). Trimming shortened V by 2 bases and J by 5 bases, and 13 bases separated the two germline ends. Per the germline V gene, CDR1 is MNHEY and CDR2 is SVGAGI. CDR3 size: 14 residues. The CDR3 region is CASSYGLASNEQYF. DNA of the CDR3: TGTGCCAGCAGTTACGGGCTAGCTTCCAACGAGCAGTACTTC.

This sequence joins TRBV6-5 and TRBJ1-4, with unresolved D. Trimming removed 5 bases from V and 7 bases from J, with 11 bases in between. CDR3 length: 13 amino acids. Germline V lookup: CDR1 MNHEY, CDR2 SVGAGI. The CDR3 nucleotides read TGTGCCAGCAGTCATCGGGGTGGTGAAAAACTGTTTTTT. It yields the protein CASSHRGGEKLFF.

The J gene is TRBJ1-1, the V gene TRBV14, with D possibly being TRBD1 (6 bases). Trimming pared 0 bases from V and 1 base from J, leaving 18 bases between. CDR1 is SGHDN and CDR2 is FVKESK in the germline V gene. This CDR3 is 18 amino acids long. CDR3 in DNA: TGTGCCAGCAGCCAAGATCCAGGGGAGTATTCTTGGAACACTGAAGCTTTCTTT. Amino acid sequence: CASSQDPGEYSWNTEAFF.

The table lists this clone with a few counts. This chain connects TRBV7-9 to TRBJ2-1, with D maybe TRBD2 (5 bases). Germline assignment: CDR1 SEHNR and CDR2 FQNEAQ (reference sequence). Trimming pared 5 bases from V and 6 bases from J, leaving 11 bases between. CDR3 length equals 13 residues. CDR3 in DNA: TGTGCCAGCAGCCAGGCGGGTGTCAATGAGCAGTTCTTC. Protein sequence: CASSQAGVNEQFF. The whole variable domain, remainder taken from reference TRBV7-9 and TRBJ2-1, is DTGVSQNPRHKITKRGQNVTFRCDPISEHNRLYWYRQTLGQGPEFLTYFQNEAQLEKSRLLSDRFSAERPKGSFSTLEIQRTEQGDSAMYLCASSQAGVNEQFFGPGTRLTVL.

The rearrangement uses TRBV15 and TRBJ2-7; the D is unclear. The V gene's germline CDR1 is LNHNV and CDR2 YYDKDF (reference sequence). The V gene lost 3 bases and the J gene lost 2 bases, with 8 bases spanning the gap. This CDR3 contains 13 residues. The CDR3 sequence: CATSSRVPYEQYF. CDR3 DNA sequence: TGTGCCACCAGCAGCCGGGTACCCTACGAGCAGTACTTC.

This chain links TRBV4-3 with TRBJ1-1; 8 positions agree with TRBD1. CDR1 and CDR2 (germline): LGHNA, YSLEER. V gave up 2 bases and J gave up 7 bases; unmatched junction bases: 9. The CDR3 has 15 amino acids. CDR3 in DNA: TGCGCCAGCAGCCAAAATCAGGGGGCAGAAGGTGAAGCTTTCTTT. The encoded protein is CASSQNQGAEGEAFF.

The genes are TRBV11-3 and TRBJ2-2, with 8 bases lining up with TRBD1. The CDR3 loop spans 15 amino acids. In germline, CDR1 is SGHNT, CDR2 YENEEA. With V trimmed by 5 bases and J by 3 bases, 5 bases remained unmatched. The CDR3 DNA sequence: TGTGCCAGCAGCCCCCGGACAGGGTACACCGGGGAGCTGTTTTTT. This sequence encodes CASSPRTGYTGELFF.

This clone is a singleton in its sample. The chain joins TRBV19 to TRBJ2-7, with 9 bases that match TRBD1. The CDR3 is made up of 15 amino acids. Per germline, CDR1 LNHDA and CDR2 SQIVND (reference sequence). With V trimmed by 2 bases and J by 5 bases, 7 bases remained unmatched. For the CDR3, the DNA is TGTGCCAGTAGTATACTCCGGGACAGGGCGCACGAGCAGTACTTC. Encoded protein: CASSILRDRAHEQYF. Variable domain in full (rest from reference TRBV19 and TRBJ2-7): DGGITQSPKYLFRKEGQNVTLSCEQNLNHDAMYWYRQDPGQGLRLIYYSQIVNDFQKGDIAEGYSVSREKKESFPLTVTSAQKNPTAFYLCASSILRDRAHEQYFGPGTRLTVT.

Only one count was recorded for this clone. The CDR3 loop reads CASIPSSGNTIYF. The CDR3 coding sequence is TGTGCCAGCATACCCAGCTCTGGAAACACCATATATTTT. The chain joins TRBV27 to TRBJ1-3; the D is unclear. V was shortened by 7 bases and J by 0 bases, with 7 bases between the two germline ends. CDR3 size: 13 residues. CDR1 MNHEY and CDR2 SMNVEV come from the germline V gene (reference sequence).